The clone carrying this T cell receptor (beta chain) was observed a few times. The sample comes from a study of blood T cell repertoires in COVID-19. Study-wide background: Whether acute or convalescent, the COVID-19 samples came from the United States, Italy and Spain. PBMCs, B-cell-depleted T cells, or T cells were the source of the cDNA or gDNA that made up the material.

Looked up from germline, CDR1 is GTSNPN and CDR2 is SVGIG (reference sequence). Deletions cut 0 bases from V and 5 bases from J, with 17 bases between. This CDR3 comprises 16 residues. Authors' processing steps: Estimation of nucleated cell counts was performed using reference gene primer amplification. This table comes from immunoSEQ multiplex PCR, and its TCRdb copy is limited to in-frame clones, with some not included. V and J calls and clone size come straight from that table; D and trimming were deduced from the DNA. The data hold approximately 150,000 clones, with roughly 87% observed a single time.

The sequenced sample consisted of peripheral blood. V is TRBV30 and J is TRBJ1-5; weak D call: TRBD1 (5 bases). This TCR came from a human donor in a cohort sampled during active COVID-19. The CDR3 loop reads CAWSVDGGSIYQPQHF. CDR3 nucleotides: TGTGCCTGGAGTGTAGATGGGGGGTCCATTTATCAGCCCCAGCATTTT.